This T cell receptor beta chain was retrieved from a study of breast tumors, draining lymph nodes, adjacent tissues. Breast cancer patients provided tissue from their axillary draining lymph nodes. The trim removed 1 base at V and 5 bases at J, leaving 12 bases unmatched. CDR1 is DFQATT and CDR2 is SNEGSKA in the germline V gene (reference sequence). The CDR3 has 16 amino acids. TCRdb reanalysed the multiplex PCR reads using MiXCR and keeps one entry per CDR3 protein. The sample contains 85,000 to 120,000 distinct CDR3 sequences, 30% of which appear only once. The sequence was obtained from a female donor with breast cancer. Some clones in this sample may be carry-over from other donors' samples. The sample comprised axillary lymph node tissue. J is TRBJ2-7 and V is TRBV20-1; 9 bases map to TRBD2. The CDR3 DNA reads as TGCAGTGCTAGAGTCCGGCGGGAGGGCCAGGGCAACGAGCAGTACTTC. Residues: CSARVRREGQGNEQYF.